This T cell receptor beta chain appears in the sequencing data of a study of shared clonotypes between healthy human individuals. Healthy and HIV-negative, the adult donors had no recent acute infections or vaccinations. CDR1 is LNHNV, CDR2 YYDKDF, per germline (reference sequence). The CDR3 contains 17 residues. Trimming left V 0 bases short and J 5 bases short, with 19 bases between. TCRdb keeps only in-frame clones here, not all; method: immunoSEQ multiplex PCR. The sample has roughly 490,000 clones, approximately 80% seen once; the top ten hold 13%. This TCR was sampled from a woman aged 40 to 55 in good health. Some clones in this sample may be carry-over from other donors' samples. J is TRBJ2-5 and V is TRBV15, with a possible D match to TRBD1 (6 bases). Input material: PBMCs. CDR3 DNA: TGTGCCACCAGCAGAGATGGTCTGGCCAGGGGTTGGGAGACCCAGTACTTC. Its translation: CATSRDGLARGWETQYF.